This passage covers 30 T cell receptor beta chains from one sample sequenced in a study of cytomegalovirus exposure and HLA in healthy donors. Both 60 Vbeta primers and 13 Jbeta primers went into the PCR. Assay: immunoSEQ multiplex PCR; the TCRdb copy retains only in-frame clones and omits some. This sample yields around 150,000 clones, of which roughly 80% are seen a single time; approximately 1.5% belongs to the top ten. Source material: PBMCs. The receptors stem from a young woman in good health and CMV-seronegative.

This CDR3 is CASSLQGYEQYF. As DNA, the CDR3 is TGTGCCAGCAGCCTGCAGGGGTACGAGCAGTACTTC. The gene calls are TRBV7-2 and TRBJ2-7; D may be TRBD1 (6 bases). From germline, CDR1 is SGHTA and CDR2 FQGNSA. V lost 5 bases, J lost 4 bases, and 9 bases lay in between. This CDR3 comprises 12 residues.

This chain connects TRBV6-4 to TRBJ2-1; maybe TRBD2 (6 bases). Germline V CDR1 and CDR2: MRHNA, SNTAGT. CDR3 length: 14 residues. Trimming removed 0 bases at V and 7 bases at J, with 10 bases between. In DNA, the CDR3 is TGTGCCAGCAGTGACTCAATTGCGGGGAATGAGCAGTTCTTC. It encodes CASSDSIAGNEQFF.

The sample holds a few counts of this clone. This chain uses TRBV5-5 with TRBJ2-2; TRBD2 aligns across 8 bases. Trimming removed 2 bases from V and 1 base from J; junction bases left unmatched: 1. Germline assignment: CDR1 SGHKS and CDR2 YYEKEE (reference sequence). The CDR3 spans 15 residues. CDR3 in amino acids: CASSFAGGNTGELFF. The DNA for the CDR3 is TGTGCCAGCAGCTTCGCGGGGGGGAACACCGGGGAGCTGTTTTTT.

The rearrangement uses TRBV5-4 and TRBJ1-6; 10 nucleotides match TRBD1. J lost 5 bases, V lost 8 bases, and 7 bases had no gene match. Per germline, CDR1 SGHNT and CDR2 YYREEE (reference sequence). This CDR3 spans 15 amino acids. CDR3 residues: CASRRDRGHNSPLHF. CDR3 nucleotide sequence: TGTGCCAGTAGGCGGGACAGGGGACATAATTCACCCCTCCACTTT.

The rearrangement uses TRBV6-1 and TRBJ1-4; the match to TRBD1 covers 8 bases. The CDR3 totals 14 residues. Germline CDR1 MNHNS, CDR2 SASEGT. After removal of 7 bases from V and 5 bases from J, the junction contained 6 bases not matched to a gene. As DNA, the CDR3 is TGTGCCAGCACCGGACGGACAGGGAATGAAAAACTGTTTTTT. Protein product: CASTGRTGNEKLFF.

This clone was detected only a few times. The chain links TRBV19 to TRBJ1-6; TRBD1 matches 9 bases. With 4 bases clipped from V and 10 bases from J, the junction kept 5 bases outside the gene matches. The CDR3 sequence is 14 residues long. Germline loops: CDR1 LNHDA, CDR2 SQIVND (reference sequence). This CDR3 reads CASSRDRVWSPLHF. For the CDR3, the DNA is TGTGCCAGTAGTAGGGACAGGGTGTGGTCACCCCTCCACTTT.

This rearrangement joins TRBV4-1 to TRBJ1-6; perhaps TRBD1 as D (6 bases). The length of the CDR3 is 19 residues. The germline V gene encodes CDR1 MGHRA and CDR2 YSYEKL. V lost 0 bases and J lost 0, with 15 bases in between. The CDR3 nucleotides are TGCGCCAGCAGCCAAGATATTACAGGGAAGAGCTCCTATAATTCACCCCTCCACTTT. As protein: CASSQDITGKSSYNSPLHF.

The chain joins TRBV28 to TRBJ1-3, with D perhaps matching TRBD1 (6 bases). The CDR3 loop spans 14 amino acids. Trimming left V 7 bases short and J 4 bases short, with 14 bases between. Germline V gene sequence: CDR1 MDHEN, CDR2 SYDVKM. The DNA for the CDR3 is TGTGCCAGCACCTTGGGGGGGCTCGGAAACACCATATATTTT. Its protein is CASTLGGLGNTIYF.

The chain is built from TRBV7-9 and TRBJ2-2; D is possibly TRBD1 (5 bases). Trimming removed 5 bases from V and 3 bases from J, with 13 bases in between. This CDR3 is built from 15 residues. Germline V CDR1 and CDR2: SEHNR, FQNEAQ (reference sequence). Here the CDR3 DNA reads TGTGCCAGCAGCCCCGCAGGGTCTTACACCGGGGAGCTGTTTTTT. This translates into CASSPAGSYTGELFF.

The V gene is TRBV5-4, the J gene TRBJ2-7, with 13 bases matching TRBD2. The germline CDR1 and CDR2 sequences are SGHNT and YYREEE (reference sequence). The trim removed 3 bases at V and 3 bases at J, leaving 3 bases unmatched. This CDR3 has 15 residues. The CDR3 sequence is CASSSRTSGGYEQYF. The CDR3 nucleotides read TGTGCCAGCAGCTCCCGGACTAGCGGGGGCTACGAGCAGTACTTC.

The chain links TRBV7-8 to TRBJ1-2, with D hard to call. The CDR3 is 12 residues long. With 6 bases removed from V and 8 bases from J, the gap between germline ends came to 13 bases. Looked up from germline, CDR1 is SGHVS and CDR2 is FQNEAQ. The CDR3 is CASSGGWSGYTF. The CDR3 DNA reads as TGTGCCAGCAGTGGAGGTTGGAGCGGCTACACCTTC. Combining the CDR3 with reference TRBV7-8 and TRBJ1-2 gives the whole variable domain GAGVSQSPRYKVAKRGQDVALRCDPISGHVSLFWYQQALGQGPEFLTYFQNEAQLDKSGLPSDRFFAERPEGSVSTLKIQRTQQEDSAVYLCASSGGWSGYTFGSGTRLTVV.

The chain combines TRBV18 with TRBJ1-2, with 7 nucleotides matching TRBD1. Germline values: CDR1 KGHSH, CDR2 LQKENI. This CDR3 contains 13 residues. V lost 3 bases to trimming and J lost 2 bases; unmatched junction nucleotides: 0. CDR3 loop: CASSPGQNYGYTF. The CDR3 region has the DNA TGTGCCAGCTCACCGGGACAGAACTATGGCTACACCTTC.

The J gene is TRBJ2-1, the V gene TRBV5-1; TRBD1 agrees at 7 bases. This CDR3 is built from 16 residues. The J segment lost 5 bases and the V segment lost 4 bases, leaving 12 bases of the junction unmatched. The germline gives CDR1 SGHRS, CDR2 YFSETQ. The CDR3, as DNA: TGCGCCAGCAGCCGGGGACAGCCATCGTTTGACAATGAGCAGTTCTTC. Its translation is CASSRGQPSFDNEQFF.

This clone was detected only a few times. The chain joins TRBV7-9 to TRBJ2-1; 11 nucleotides match TRBD2. The CDR3 runs to 16 residues. Germline V gives CDR1 SEHNR, CDR2 FQNEAQ (reference sequence). The V and J ends lost 5 bases and 9 bases, in that order; junction bases with no gene match: 12. The CDR3 spells CASSRLAGGLRGEQFF. CDR3 DNA: TGTGCCAGCAGCAGATTAGCGGGGGGGCTTCGGGGTGAGCAGTTCTTC.

J is TRBJ2-2 and V is TRBV27, with TRBD2 matching over 15 bases. The CDR3 consists of 21 residues. Trimming at V came to 5 bases and at J to 2 bases, leaving 15 bases not matched to a gene. The germline V gene has CDR1 MNHEY and CDR2 SMNVEV (reference sequence). The CDR3 DNA is TGTGCCAGCAGTACAAAAAACGCCGGGACTAGCGGGGGGCCCAACACCGGGGAGCTGTTTTTT. This codes for CASSTKNAGTSGGPNTGELFF.

V and J are TRBV11-2 and TRBJ2-3; 9 nucleotides agree with TRBD2. This CDR3 comprises 15 residues. With 3 bases clipped from V and 5 bases from J, the junction kept 6 bases outside the gene matches. Germline CDR1 SGHAT, CDR2 FQNNGV. The DNA of the CDR3 is TGTGCCAGCAGCTTGCGGGGGGGCCGTCTAGATACGCAGTATTTT. As protein: CASSLRGGRLDTQYF.

This clone occurred once. This chain uses TRBV11-2 with TRBJ2-2, with 9 positions matching TRBD1. Germline values: CDR1 SGHAT, CDR2 FQNNGV. The CDR3 has 18 amino acids. The V gene end was trimmed by 4 bases and the J gene end by 5 bases; junction bases not matched to a gene: 14. The CDR3 DNA reads as TGTGCCAGCAGCTCGTTCATTCCGGGACAGGGAAGGACCGGGGAGCTGTTTTTT. Translated: CASSSFIPGQGRTGELFF.

This clone was seen a single time. The chain carries TRBV27 and TRBJ2-2; 9 positions match TRBD1. V was pared by 4 bases and J by 1 base, with 4 bases of the junction left unmatched. The CDR3 extends over 16 amino acids. The V gene's germline CDR1 is MNHEY and CDR2 SMNVEV (reference sequence). For the CDR3, the DNA is TGTGCCAGCAGTTCGACAGGGGGACTGAACACCGGGGAGCTGTTTTTT. Encoded protein: CASSSTGGLNTGELFF.

This clone showed up just a few times. CDR3 nucleotide sequence: TGTGCCAGTAGTATCGGACAGGCCACCGGGGAGCTGTTTTTT. Its translation: CASSIGQATGELFF. The rearrangement links TRBV19 to TRBJ2-2, with TRBD1 identical over 7 bases. The CDR3 is 14 residues long. Germline CDR1 LNHDA, CDR2 SQIVND (reference sequence). J lost 4 bases, V lost 3 bases, and 2 bases had no gene match.

The chain is built from TRBV28 and TRBJ1-1, with 7 positions matching TRBD1. The trim removed 2 bases at V and 7 bases at J, leaving 4 bases unmatched. CDR1 and CDR2 from the germline V gene are MDHEN and SYDVKM. The CDR3 has 13 amino acids. The CDR3 nucleotides read TGTGCCAGCAGTTTACGACAGGGTGGTGAAGCTTTCTTT. This translates into CASSLRQGGEAFF. Using reference TRBV28 and TRBJ1-1 for the parts outside the CDR3, the full variable domain is DVKVTQSSRYLVKRTGEKVFLECVQDMDHENMFWYRQDPGLGLRLIYFSYDVKMKEKGDIPEGYSVSREKKERFSLILESASTNQTSMYLCASSLRQGGEAFFGQGTRLTVV.

In this sample, this clone turned up a few times. The chain couples TRBV5-1 to TRBJ2-7; 7 bases agree with TRBD1. The CDR3 length is 13 residues. V shed 0 bases, J shed 3 bases, and the junction held 0 bases outside the gene matches. The germline V gene encodes CDR1 SGHRS and CDR2 YFSETQ. The CDR3 region is CASSLDRGYEQYF. Written as DNA, the CDR3 is TGCGCCAGCAGCTTGGACAGGGGCTACGAGCAGTACTTC. Full variable domain (outside the CDR3, taken from reference TRBV5-1 and TRBJ2-7): KAGVTQTPRYLIKTRGQQVTLSCSPISGHRSVSWYQQTPGQGLQFLFEYFSETQRNKGNFPGRFSGRQFSNSRSEMNVSTLELGDSALYLCASSLDRGYEQYFGPGTRLTVT.

In this sample, this clone turned up many times. The rearrangement links TRBV6-5 to TRBJ1-2, with 9 bases fitting TRBD1. The CDR3 length is 13 residues. V was pared by 11 bases and J by 5 bases, with 9 bases of the junction left unmatched. CDR1 and CDR2 (germline): MNHEY, SVGAGI. CDR3 sequence: CASHRGPDYGYTF. The CDR3 DNA sequence: TGTGCCTCCCACAGGGGGCCCGATTATGGCTACACCTTC.

This chain links TRBV2 with TRBJ2-2; 8 bases agree with TRBD2. Germline trimming cut 8 bases from V and 5 bases from J; bases unmatched to any gene: 7. The CDR3 runs to 14 residues. The germline CDR1 and CDR2 sequences are SNHLY and FYNNEI. CDR3 bases: TGTGCCAGCCTGGATATAGCGGGGACCGGGGAGCTGTTTTTT. Its protein is CASLDIAGTGELFF.

The V and J genes are TRBV5-8 and TRBJ1-5; the D is unclear. The CDR3 runs to 12 residues. V was shortened by 2 bases and J by 7 bases, with 7 bases between the two germline ends. Germline-derived CDR1 and CDR2 are SGHTS and YDEGEE. The CDR3 nucleotides are TGTGCCAGCAGCTTTCAAAGCCAGCCCCAGCATTTT. Amino acids: CASSFQSQPQHF.

To note about this clone: One end of the junction varies from germline; a read error may be responsible. This same CDR3 is encoded by further DNA sequences in the sample. In DNA form, the CDR3 reads TGCGCCAGCAGTGAAGGCAGGGCCTATGGCTACACCTTC. Its protein product is CASSEGRAYGYTF. The chain links TRBV2 to TRBJ1-2; possibly TRBD1 for D (5 bases). Germline loops: CDR1 SNHLY, CDR2 FYNNEI. This CDR3 spans 13 amino acids. Full variable domain (rest looked up from reference TRBV2 and TRBJ1-2): EPEVTQTPSHQVTQMGQEVILRCVPISNHLYFYWYRQILGQKVEFLVSFYNNEISEKSEIFDDQFSVERPDGSNFTLKIRSTKLEDSAMYFCASSEGRAYGYTFGSGTRLTVV.

V usage is TRBV29-1 and J usage is TRBJ1-2, with TRBD1 matching over 10 bases. The CDR3 consists of 13 residues. Germline V gene data show CDR1 as SQVTM and CDR2 as ANQGSEA. The V segment lost 6 bases and the J segment 2 bases; nucleotides outside the gene matches: 3. Written as DNA, the CDR3 is TGCAGCGTCCCGGGACAGGGGAACTATGGCTACACCTTC. Translated, it gives CSVPGQGNYGYTF.

The chain is built from TRBV5-1 and TRBJ1-3, with D possibly being TRBD1 (5 bases). Germline V gene lookup returns CDR1 SGHRS and CDR2 YFSETQ. Trimming removed 3 bases at V and 2 bases at J, with 15 bases between. This CDR3 is 16 amino acids long. This CDR3 is CASSSKPSGTGNTIYF. The CDR3, as DNA: TGCGCCAGCAGCTCTAAGCCATCAGGGACTGGAAACACCATATATTTT.

The V gene is TRBV19, the J gene TRBJ2-5; TRBD2 might be the D (6 bases). The CDR3 is made up of 15 amino acids. Trimming cost V 1 base and J 4 bases, with 13 bases left between them. Germline values: CDR1 LNHDA, CDR2 SQIVND (reference sequence). The CDR3 region has the DNA TGTGCCAGTAGTATAGGGGCTAGCGCCAGAGAGACCCAGTACTTC. It translates to CASSIGASARETQYF.

The gene calls are TRBV29-1 and TRBJ1-2; weak D call: TRBD1 (6 bases). The germline V gene has CDR1 SQVTM and CDR2 ANQGSEA. The CDR3 spans 13 residues. V lost 4 bases and J lost 8, with 17 bases in between. The DNA for the CDR3 is TGCAGCGTTGCCCCACAGGGTTTGGTAGGCTACACCTTC. Protein: CSVAPQGLVGYTF.

The gene calls are TRBV9 and TRBJ1-2; perhaps TRBD1 as D (6 bases). CDR3 length: 14 amino acids. V was pared by 2 bases and J by 4 bases, with 12 bases between. Per germline, CDR1 SGDLS and CDR2 YYNGEE. CDR3 sequence (DNA): TGTGCCAGCAGCGTTGGGGGGGGCCCCTATGGCTACACCTTC. Its translation: CASSVGGGPYGYTF.